This T cell receptor beta chain is drawn from a study of beta chain features in type 1 diabetes. The V segment lost 6 bases and the J segment 2 bases; nucleotides outside the gene matches: 6. Germline lookup yields CDR1 SGHTA and CDR2 FQGNSA. This CDR3 contains 17 residues. Sequencing targeted expressed TCRB transcripts, as all isolated RNA had been reverse transcribed. Several million reads per sample on average were obtained from naive, central memory and regulatory T cell samples. TCRdb keeps only in-frame clones here, not all; method: immunoSEQ multiplex PCR. In the table there are 200,000 to 300,000 clones, 55% to 70% of which are singletons. Each sorted population was over 98% pure.

The origin of this receptor is a man aged 25 to 40 in good health. The rearrangement joins TRBV7-2 to TRBJ2-6; the match to TRBD1 covers 11 bases. Sequenced input: naive CD4+ T cells from blood. The CDR3 loop is CASRPGQGGAGANVLTF. CDR3 nucleotides: TGTGCCAGCAGGCCGGGACAGGGGGGAGCTGGGGCCAACGTCCTGACTTTC.